Listed below are T cell receptor beta chains from one sample, sequenced in a study of technical replicates of blood from several donors. Profiled with immunoSEQ multiplex PCR; TCRdb holds only in-frame clones, not every one. The repertoire holds 8,500 to 13,000 clones, with 94% as singletons. Sequences were obtained from PBMCs. These receptor sequences come from a human donor in good health. CDR3s include the opening cysteine and the closing phenylalanine or tryptophan. A D gene is named only where the DNA matches it firmly. Clone sizes are given selectively: once, few, many, or a class where the clone is expanded.

V gene	CDR3 length	J gene	clone size	D gene	CDR3 protein	CDR3 DNA
TRBV19	13	TRBJ1-5	NA	NA	CASSRGSNQPQHF	TGTGCCAGTAGTCGGGGGAGCAATCAGCCCCAGCATTTT
TRBV5-1	14	TRBJ2-1	once	TRBD2	CASSSGLAGGEQFF	TGCGCCAGCAGCTCGGGGCTAGCGGGAGGTGAGCAGTTCTTC
TRBV11-3	13	TRBJ2-2	NA	NA	CASAGSNTGELFF	TGTGCCAGCGCAGGGTCGAACACCGGGGAGCTGTTTTTT
TRBV30	13	TRBJ1-3	NA	NA	CAFDTYSGNTIYF	TGTGCCTTCGACACGTACTCTGGAAACACCATATATTTT
TRBV6-6	14	TRBJ1-3	NA	NA	CASMAEISGNTIYF	TGTGCCAGCATGGCCGAAATCTCTGGAAACACCATATATTTT
TRBV2	12	TRBJ1-1	NA	TRBD1	CASSTGGKNAFF	TGTGCCAGCAGTACAGGGGGCAAGAATGCTTTCTTT
TRBV2	14	TRBJ1-4	NA	NA	CASSDGTTNEKLFF	TGTGCCAGCAGTGACGGGACAACTAATGAAAAACTGTTTTTT
TRBV27	15	TRBJ1-5	NA	TRBD1	CASSLSGRGNQPQHF	TGTGCCAGCAGTTTATCCGGCAGGGGGAATCAGCCCCAGCATTTT
TRBV28	13	TRBJ1-2	NA	NA	CATGKGGGYGYTF	TGTGCCACCGGAAAAGGAGGAGGATATGGCTACACCTTC
TRBV5-4	14	TRBJ2-7	NA	TRBD1	CASSSTGGIYEQYF	TGTGCCAGCAGCTCTACAGGGGGCATTTACGAGCAGTACTTC
TRBV12-5	16	TRBJ2-7	NA	NA	CASGHNRDKSSYEQYF	TGTGCTAGTGGCCATAACCGGGACAAGAGCTCCTACGAGCAGTACTTC
TRBV5-5	15	TRBJ1-1	NA	NA	CASSPGQLANTEAFF	TGTGCCAGCAGCCCAGGACAATTGGCGAACACTGAAGCTTTCTTT
TRBV14	17	TRBJ2-7	NA	TRBD2	CASSQSGWTSGLYEQYF	TGTGCCAGCAGCCAATCGGGATGGACTAGCGGGCTATACGAGCAGTACTTC
TRBV6-6	15	TRBJ2-1	NA	NA	CASSYEAGSYNEQFF	TGTGCCAGCAGTTACGAGGCGGGCTCCTACAATGAGCAGTTCTTC
TRBV28	13	TRBJ1-2	once	TRBD1	CASINGQGYGYTF	TGTGCCAGCATTAACGGACAGGGCTATGGCTACACCTTC
TRBV29-1	19	TRBJ2-5	NA	TRBD1	CSVDGQGTLFGGRQETQYF	TGCAGCGTAGACGGACAGGGGACTCTTTTTGGGGGGAGGCAAGAGACCCAGTACTTC
TRBV28	12	TRBJ1-1	NA	TRBD1	CASRDRGTEAFF	TGTGCCAGCAGGGACAGGGGCACTGAAGCTTTCTTT
TRBV5-6	15	TRBJ2-7	NA	TRBD2	CASSFPSGSGDEQYF	TGTGCCAGCAGCTTCCCTAGCGGGAGTGGAGACGAGCAGTACTTC
TRBV6-1	15	TRBJ1-2	NA	TRBD1	CASSEYQGANYGYTF	TGTGCCAGCAGTGAATATCAGGGGGCTAACTATGGCTACACCTTC
TRBV18	16	TRBJ2-7	NA	TRBD2	CASSPRGDSGAYEQYF	TGTGCCAGCTCGCCGAGGGGGGATAGCGGGGCCTACGAGCAGTACTTC
TRBV5-8	16	TRBJ2-7	NA	TRBD1	CASSRFLRQGSYEQYF	TGTGCCAGCAGCCGGTTTTTGAGACAGGGCTCCTACGAGCAGTACTTC
TRBV9	17	TRBJ2-3	NA	TRBD2	CASSPGGASGGTDTQYF	TGTGCCAGCAGCCCAGGGGGAGCTAGCGGGGGCACAGATACGCAGTATTTT